Described below is a single T cell receptor beta chain sequence and its context. The data are from a study of blood T cell repertoires in COVID-19. Overall study context: Material from acute and convalescent COVID-19 was sourced from the United States, Italy and Spain.

CDR1 LNHDA and CDR2 SQIVND come from the germline V gene (reference sequence). The CDR3 consists of 14 residues. Losses at the gene ends were 1 base for V and 4 bases for J; bases not matched to a gene: 1. Clones were sequenced by immunoSEQ multiplex PCR, and TCRdb holds only the in-frame ones, with some missing. Among 280,000 or so clones listed, about 90% were seen once. This TCR came from a woman aged 25 to 39 who had recovered from COVID-19. The sample comprised peripheral blood. The chain joins TRBV19 to TRBJ2-1, with TRBD1 matching 7 bases. CDR3 amino acids: CASSIGDRYNEQFF. The DNA for the CDR3 is TGTGCCAGTAGTATAGGGGACAGATACAATGAGCAGTTCTTC.